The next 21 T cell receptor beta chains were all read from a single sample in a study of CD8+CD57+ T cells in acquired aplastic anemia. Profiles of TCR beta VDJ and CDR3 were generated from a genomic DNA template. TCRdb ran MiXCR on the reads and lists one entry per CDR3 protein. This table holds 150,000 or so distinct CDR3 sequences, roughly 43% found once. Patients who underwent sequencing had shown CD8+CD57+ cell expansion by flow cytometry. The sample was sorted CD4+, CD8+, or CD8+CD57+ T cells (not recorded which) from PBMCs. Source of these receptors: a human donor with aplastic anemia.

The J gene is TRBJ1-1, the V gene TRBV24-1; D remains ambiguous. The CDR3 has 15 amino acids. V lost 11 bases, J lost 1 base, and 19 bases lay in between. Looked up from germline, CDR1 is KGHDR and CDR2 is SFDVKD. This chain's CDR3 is CASSSPPKGNTEAFF. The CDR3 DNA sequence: TGTGCCAGCAGCAGCCCGCCCAAGGGGAACACTGAAGCTTTCTTT.

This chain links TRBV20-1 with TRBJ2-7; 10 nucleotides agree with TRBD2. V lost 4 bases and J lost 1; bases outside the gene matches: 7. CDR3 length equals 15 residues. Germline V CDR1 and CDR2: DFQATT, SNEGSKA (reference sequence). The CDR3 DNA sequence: TGCAGTGCTACGGTAGCGGGAGGTTGGTCCTACGAGCAGTACTTC. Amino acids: CSATVAGGWSYEQYF.

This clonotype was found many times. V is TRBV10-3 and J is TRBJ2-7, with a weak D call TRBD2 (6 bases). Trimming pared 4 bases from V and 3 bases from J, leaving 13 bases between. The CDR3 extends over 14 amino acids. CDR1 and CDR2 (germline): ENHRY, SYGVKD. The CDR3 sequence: CAISGRTGSYEQYF. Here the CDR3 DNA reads TGTGCCATCAGTGGGAGGACCGGGAGCTACGAGCAGTACTTC.

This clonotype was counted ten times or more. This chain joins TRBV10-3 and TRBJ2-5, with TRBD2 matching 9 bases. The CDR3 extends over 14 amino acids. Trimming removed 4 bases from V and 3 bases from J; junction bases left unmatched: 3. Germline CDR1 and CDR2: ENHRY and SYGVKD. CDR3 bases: TGTGCCATCAGTGGGCGGGGGGGCGAAGAGACCCAGTACTTC. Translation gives CAISGRGGEETQYF.

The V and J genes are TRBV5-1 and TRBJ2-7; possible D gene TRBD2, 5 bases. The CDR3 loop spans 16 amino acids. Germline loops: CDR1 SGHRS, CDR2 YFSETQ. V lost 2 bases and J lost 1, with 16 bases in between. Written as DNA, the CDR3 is TGCGCCAGCAGCTTAATGAGCACAGAGGGTTCCTACGAGCAGTACTTC. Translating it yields CASSLMSTEGSYEQYF.

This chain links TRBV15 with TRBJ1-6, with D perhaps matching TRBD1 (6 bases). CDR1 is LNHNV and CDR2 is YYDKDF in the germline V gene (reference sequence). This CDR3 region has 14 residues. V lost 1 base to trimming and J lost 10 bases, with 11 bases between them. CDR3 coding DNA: TGTGCCACCAGCAGAGCGGACAGCTTCTCACCCCTCCACTTT. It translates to CATSRADSFSPLHF.

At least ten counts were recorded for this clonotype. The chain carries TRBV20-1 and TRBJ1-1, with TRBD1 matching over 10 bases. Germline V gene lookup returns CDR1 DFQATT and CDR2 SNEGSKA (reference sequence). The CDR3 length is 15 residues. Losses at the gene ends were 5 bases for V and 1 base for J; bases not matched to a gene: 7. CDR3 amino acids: CSASRGDRGNTEAFF. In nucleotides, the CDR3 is TGCAGTGCTTCCCGAGGGGACAGGGGGAACACTGAAGCTTTCTTT.

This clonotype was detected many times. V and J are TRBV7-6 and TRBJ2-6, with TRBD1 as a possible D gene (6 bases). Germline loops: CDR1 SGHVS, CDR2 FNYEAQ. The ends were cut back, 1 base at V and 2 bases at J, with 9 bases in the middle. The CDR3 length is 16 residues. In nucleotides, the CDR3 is TGTGCCAGCAGCTTAGGGGGGACAACTGGGGCCAACGTCCTGACTTTC. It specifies CASSLGGTTGANVLTF.

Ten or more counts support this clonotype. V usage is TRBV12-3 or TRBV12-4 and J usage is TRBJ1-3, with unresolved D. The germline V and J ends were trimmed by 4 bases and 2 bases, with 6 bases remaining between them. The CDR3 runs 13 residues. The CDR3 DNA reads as TGTGCCAGCAGTTCGAGCGCTGGAAACACCATATATTTT. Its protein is CASSSSAGNTIYF.

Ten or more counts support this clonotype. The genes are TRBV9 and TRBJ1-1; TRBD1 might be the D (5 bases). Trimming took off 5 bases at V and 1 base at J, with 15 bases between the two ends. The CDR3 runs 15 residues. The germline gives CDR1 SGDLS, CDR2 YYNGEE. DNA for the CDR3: TGTGCCAGCAGGGATGCCCGGGACGGGAACACTGAAGCTTTCTTT. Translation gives CASRDARDGNTEAFF.

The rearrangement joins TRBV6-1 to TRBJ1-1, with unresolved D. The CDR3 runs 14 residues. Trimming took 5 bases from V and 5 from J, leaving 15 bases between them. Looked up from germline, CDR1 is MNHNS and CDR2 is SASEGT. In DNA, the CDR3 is TGTGCCAGCAGTAGCAATCCAGGCAATACTGAAGCTTTCTTT. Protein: CASSSNPGNTEAFF.

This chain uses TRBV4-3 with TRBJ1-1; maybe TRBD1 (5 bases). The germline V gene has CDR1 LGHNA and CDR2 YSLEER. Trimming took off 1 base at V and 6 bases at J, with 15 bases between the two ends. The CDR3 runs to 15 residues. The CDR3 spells CASSQALGVRPEAFF. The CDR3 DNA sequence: TGCGCCAGCAGCCAAGCGTTAGGGGTGCGGCCTGAAGCTTTCTTT.

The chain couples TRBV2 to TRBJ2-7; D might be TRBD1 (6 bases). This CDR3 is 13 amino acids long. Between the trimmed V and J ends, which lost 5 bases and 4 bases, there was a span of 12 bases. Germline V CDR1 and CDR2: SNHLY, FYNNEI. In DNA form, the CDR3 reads TGTGCCAGCAGTTTTGACAGGCATTACGAGCAGTACTTC. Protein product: CASSFDRHYEQYF.

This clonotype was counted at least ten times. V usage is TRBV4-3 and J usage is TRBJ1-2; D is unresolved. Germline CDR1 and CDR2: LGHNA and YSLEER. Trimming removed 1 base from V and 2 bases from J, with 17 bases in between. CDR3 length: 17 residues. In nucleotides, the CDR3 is TGCGCCAGCAGCCAAGGGGGTTTGATGGTCCAGAACTATGGCTACACCTTC. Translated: CASSQGGLMVQNYGYTF.

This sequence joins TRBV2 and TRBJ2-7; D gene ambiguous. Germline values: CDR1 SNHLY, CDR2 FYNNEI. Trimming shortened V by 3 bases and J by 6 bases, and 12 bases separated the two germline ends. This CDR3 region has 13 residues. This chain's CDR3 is CASSEAYMGEQYF. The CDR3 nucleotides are TGTGCCAGCAGTGAGGCTTACATGGGCGAGCAGTACTTC.

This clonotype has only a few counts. CDR3 protein: CASSHRQYGRETDTQYF. The CDR3 DNA is TGTGCCAGCAGTCATCGCCAATACGGTCGGGAGACAGATACGCAGTATTTT. This chain connects TRBV28 to TRBJ2-3; a possible D gene is TRBD2 (6 bases). Germline V gives CDR1 MDHEN, CDR2 SYDVKM. V was pared by 5 bases and J by 3 bases, with 21 bases between. The CDR3 extends over 17 amino acids.

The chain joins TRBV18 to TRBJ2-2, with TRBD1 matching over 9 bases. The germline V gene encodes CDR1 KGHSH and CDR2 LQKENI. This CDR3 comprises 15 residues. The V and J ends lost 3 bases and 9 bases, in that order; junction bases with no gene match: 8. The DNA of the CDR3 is TGTGCCAGCTCACCCTACGGGACAGGGTCGCGGGAGCTGTTTTTT. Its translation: CASSPYGTGSRELFF.

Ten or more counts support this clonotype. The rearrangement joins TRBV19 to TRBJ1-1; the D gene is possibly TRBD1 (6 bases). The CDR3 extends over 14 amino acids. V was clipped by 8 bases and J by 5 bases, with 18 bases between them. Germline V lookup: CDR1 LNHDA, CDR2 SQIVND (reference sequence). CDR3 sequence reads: CASREQGSGTEAFF. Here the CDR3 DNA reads TGTGCCAGTCGTGAACAGGGCTCGGGGACTGAAGCTTTCTTT.

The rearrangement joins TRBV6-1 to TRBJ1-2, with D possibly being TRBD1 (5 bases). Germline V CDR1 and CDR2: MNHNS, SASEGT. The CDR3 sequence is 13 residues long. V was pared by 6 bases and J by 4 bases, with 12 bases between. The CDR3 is CASRPNRIYGYTF. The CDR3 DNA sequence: TGTGCCAGCAGGCCGAACAGGATCTATGGCTACACCTTC.

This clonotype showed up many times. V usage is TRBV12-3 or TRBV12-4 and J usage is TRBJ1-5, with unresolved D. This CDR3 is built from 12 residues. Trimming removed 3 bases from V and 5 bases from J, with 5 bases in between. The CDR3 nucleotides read TGTGCCAGCAGTTTTATATATCAGCCCCAGCATTTT. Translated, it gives CASSFIYQPQHF.

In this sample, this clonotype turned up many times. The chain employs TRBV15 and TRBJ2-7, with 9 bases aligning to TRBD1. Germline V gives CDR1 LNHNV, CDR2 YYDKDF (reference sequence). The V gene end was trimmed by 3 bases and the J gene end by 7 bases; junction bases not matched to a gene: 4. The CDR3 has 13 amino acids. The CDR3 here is CATSRDRGREQYF. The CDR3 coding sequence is TGTGCCACCAGCAGGGACAGGGGACGGGAGCAGTACTTC.